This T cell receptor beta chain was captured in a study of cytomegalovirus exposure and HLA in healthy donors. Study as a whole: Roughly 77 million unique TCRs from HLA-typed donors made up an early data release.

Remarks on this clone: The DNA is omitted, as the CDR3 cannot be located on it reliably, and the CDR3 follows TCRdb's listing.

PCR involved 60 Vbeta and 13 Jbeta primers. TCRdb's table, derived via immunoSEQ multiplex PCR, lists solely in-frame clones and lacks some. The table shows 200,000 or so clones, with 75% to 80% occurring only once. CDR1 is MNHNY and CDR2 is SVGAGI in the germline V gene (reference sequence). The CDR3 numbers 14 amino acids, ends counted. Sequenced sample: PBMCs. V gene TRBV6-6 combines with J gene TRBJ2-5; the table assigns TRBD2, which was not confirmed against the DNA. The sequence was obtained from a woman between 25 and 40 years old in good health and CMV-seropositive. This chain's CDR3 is CASSSSTRSETQYF.